Below, 12 T cell receptor beta chains from the same sample are listed, as sequenced in a study of vaccination effects on CD4 cells after COVID-19. Prior to sequencing, the ViraFEST assay stimulated PBMC with viral peptide pools, which expanded the antigen-specific CD4+ T cells. Following 10 days of culture, CD4+ T cells were isolated. Participants were vaccinated with two doses of either the BNT162b2 or mRNA-1273 vaccine. Their cognate antigens are unknown. Assay used: immunoSEQ multiplex PCR; TCRdb lists only in-frame clones, some missing. This sample has some 29,000 clones; 65% to 75% occur once, and the top ten carry about a sixth. Here the sequenced sample was CD4+ T cells from PBMCs cultured with HCoV-OC43 spike peptides, taken after COVID-19 vaccination. The subset: HCoV-OC43 spike overlapping peptide pool stimulation. The receptors derive from a human donor who received a COVID-19 vaccine.

About this clone itself: One junction end does not reproduce the germline sequence, and a read error may be involved. The chain is built from TRBV28 and TRBJ2-7, with D tentatively TRBD1 (6 bases). The CDR3 totals 12 residues. CDR1 and CDR2 (germline): MDHEN, SYDVKM. CDR3 coding DNA: TGTGCCAGCAGTTCGGGTCAGGGGACGAGGGGCTTC. This translates into CASSSGQGTRGF.

The V and J genes are TRBV6-2 or TRBV6-3 and TRBJ2-1; no firm D call. The germline CDR1 and CDR2 sequences are MNHEY and SVGEGT. The CDR3 runs to 11 residues. V lost 4 bases, J lost 6 bases, and 4 bases lay in between. CDR3 nucleotide sequence: TGTGCCAGCAGTTCCGCCAATGAGCAGTTCTTC. Translating it yields CASSSANEQFF.

V gene TRBV5-8 combines with J gene TRBJ1-5, with a possible D match to TRBD1 (5 bases). Germline V gene data show CDR1 as SGHTS and CDR2 as YDEGEE. Trimming took 0 bases from V and 3 from J, leaving 19 bases between them. The CDR3 consists of 18 residues. This chain's CDR3 is CASSLVFDSLAPNQPQHF. In DNA, the CDR3 is TGTGCCAGCAGCTTGGTTTTCGACAGCCTTGCCCCCAATCAGCCCCAGCATTTT.

This clone came up once. V is TRBV4-1 and J is TRBJ1-3; D is unclear. Germline loops: CDR1 MGHRA, CDR2 YSYEKL. V was pared by 0 bases and J by 2 bases, with 5 bases between. The CDR3 is 14 amino acids. The CDR3 nucleotides are TGCGCCAGCAGCCAAGATCCCCCTGGAAACACCATATATTTT. It codes for CASSQDPPGNTIYF.

V gene TRBV24-1 combines with J gene TRBJ2-3; 7 bases agree with TRBD2. The CDR3 consists of 17 residues. Germline V lookup: CDR1 KGHDR, CDR2 SFDVKD. V gave up 5 bases and J gave up 5 bases; unmatched junction bases: 15. CDR3: CATSARGGREVEDTQYF. CDR3 DNA: TGTGCCACCAGTGCCCGTGGGGGGAGGGAGGTGGAAGATACGCAGTATTTT.

As concerns this clone: Other DNA sequences within the sample encode an identical CDR3. The gene calls are TRBV18 and TRBJ1-2; D is ambiguous. Per germline, CDR1 KGHSH and CDR2 LQKENI. The CDR3 extends over 13 amino acids. V shed 2 bases and J shed 8 bases, with 12 bases lying between them. DNA of the CDR3: TGTGCCAGCTCACCAGACACCCGCTACGGCTACACCTTC. Its translation: CASSPDTRYGYTF.

V is TRBV6-6 and J is TRBJ2-7; 12 bases align to TRBD1. The trim removed 10 bases at V and 6 bases at J, leaving 7 bases unmatched. The germline gives CDR1 MNHNY, CDR2 SVGAGI (reference sequence). The CDR3 is 13 residues long. The CDR3 protein is CATYRDRGPEQYF. The CDR3 DNA follows: TGTGCCACCTACCGGGACAGGGGGCCCGAGCAGTACTTC.

J is TRBJ2-1 and V is TRBV24-1, with 10 bases matching TRBD1. J lost 5 bases, V lost 4 bases, and 1 base had no gene match. The CDR3 is made up of 14 amino acids. From germline, CDR1 is KGHDR and CDR2 SFDVKD. The CDR3: CATSEGQGNNEQFF. The CDR3 nucleotides read TGTGCCACCAGTGAGGGACAGGGGAACAATGAGCAGTTCTTC.

V is TRBV4-1 and J is TRBJ1-6; D call uncertain. Trimming took off 1 base at V and 8 bases at J, with 15 bases between the two ends. Germline V gives CDR1 MGHRA, CDR2 YSYEKL. The CDR3 is made up of 16 amino acids. This CDR3 reads CASSQGPARGHSPLHF. CDR3 nucleotides: TGCGCCAGCAGCCAAGGGCCCGCGAGAGGTCATTCACCCCTCCACTTT.

The chain is built from TRBV5-1 and TRBJ2-5; D may match TRBD1 or TRBD2 (5 bases each). The ends were cut back, 4 bases at V and 3 bases at J, with 7 bases in the middle. From germline, CDR1 is SGHRS and CDR2 YFSETQ. This CDR3 has 12 residues. CDR3 region: CASSVGEETQYF. DNA of the CDR3: TGCGCCAGCAGCGTGGGGGAAGAGACCCAGTACTTC.

The rearrangement links TRBV3-1 (or the pseudogene TRBV3-2) to TRBJ2-7; D ambiguous. Per the germline V gene, CDR1 is LGHDT and CDR2 is YNNKEL (reference sequence). Trimming cost V 5 bases and J 4 bases, with 6 bases left between them. The CDR3 runs to 11 residues. CDR3 residues: CASSTLYEQYF. CDR3 nucleotides: TGTGCCAGCAGCACATTATACGAGCAGTACTTC.

V gene TRBV16 combines with J gene TRBJ2-1, with 7 bases matching TRBD2. The CDR3 has 17 amino acids. The V segment lost 4 bases and the J segment 3 bases; nucleotides outside the gene matches: 12. CDR1 KGHSY and CDR2 FQNENV come from the germline V gene. The CDR3 region has the DNA TGTGCCAGCAGCCTGATTCGGGGGGAGGGCCACTACAATGAGCAGTTCTTC. Amino acids: CASSLIRGEGHYNEQFF.